This TCR beta chain was identified in a study of blood T cell repertoires in COVID-19. V lost 3 bases and J lost 9, with 8 bases in between. The CDR3 is made up of 11 amino acids. Per germline, CDR1 LNHDA and CDR2 SQIVND (reference sequence). The assay was immunoSEQ multiplex PCR, and TCRdb's table has in-frame clones only and misses some. This table holds roughly 100,000 clones, around nine tenths found once. This clone was observed a few times. This TCR was sampled from a woman between 50 and 59 years old with COVID-19, enrolled during active disease. Sample: peripheral blood. The rearrangement joins TRBV19 to TRBJ1-1; TRBD1 is a possible D gene (6 bases). CDR3 coding DNA: TGTGCCAGTAGTATTGACAGGAAAGCTTTCTTT. Residues: CASSIDRKAFF. Drawing the rest from reference TRBV19 and TRBJ1-1, the complete variable domain is DGGITQSPKYLFRKEGQNVTLSCEQNLNHDAMYWYRQDPGQGLRLIYYSQIVNDFQKGDIAEGYSVSREKKESFPLTVTSAQKNPTAFYLCASSIDRKAFFGQGTRLTVV.